The rows below give T cell receptor beta chains drawn from one sample of a study of STAT5B mutations in CD4+ large granular lymphocyte leukemia. TCRdb's copy holds only in-frame clones and misses some; the assay was immunoSEQ multiplex PCR. The repertoire holds 45,000 or so clones, with 86% as singletons. Source material: CD4+ T cells from blood buffy coats. The receptor source for this set is a human donor in good health. Both conserved end residues are part of each CDR3. The D gene is left open where the match is weak. Some rows mark clone size as missing; the rest say once, few, many or name a class of expanded clone.

TRBV27	few	TRBJ2-7	14	TRBD1	CASKPGQAQGEQYF	TGTGCCAGCAAACCGGGACAGGCCCAGGGAGAGCAGTACTTC
TRBV6-1	.	TRBJ2-5	12	.	CASENGRETQYF	TGTGCCAGCGAGAATGGCCGGGAGACCCAGTACTTC
TRBV6-5	few	TRBJ2-5	15	.	CASSYSKAARETQYF	TGTGCCAGCAGTTACTCGAAGGCCGCCCGGGAGACCCAGTACTTC
TRBV28	few	TRBJ1-5	15	.	CASSFIGANNQPQHF	TGTGCCAGCAGTTTTATAGGGGCGAACAATCAGCCCCAGCATTTT
TRBV7-3	.	TRBJ2-1	15	.	CASSLYAVGGNEQFF	TGTGCCAGCAGCTTATATGCCGTAGGTGGCAATGAGCAGTTCTTC
TRBV5-1	.	TRBJ2-7	15	TRBD2	CASSLTSGSSYEQYF	TGCGCCAGCAGCTTGACTAGCGGAAGCTCCTACGAGCAGTACTTC
TRBV21-1	.	TRBJ1-1	14	.	CASSPSDRRAEAFF	TGTGCCAGCAGCCCCTCGGACAGGAGGGCTGAAGCTTTCTTT
TRBV5-1	.	TRBJ2-3	14	.	CASSLEQSTDTQYF	TGCGCCAGCAGCTTGGAACAGAGCACAGATACGCAGTATTTT
TRBV6-5	.	TRBJ1-6	14	.	CASSYSSYNSPLHF	TGTGCCAGCAGTTACAGCTCCTATAATTCACCCCTCCACTTT
TRBV5-1	once	TRBJ2-2	16	TRBD2	CASRLAGALNTGELFF	TGCGCCAGCAGATTGGCGGGAGCCCTAAACACCGGGGAGCTGTTTTTT
TRBV7-9	.	TRBJ2-6	15	TRBD1	CASSLTGAGANVLTF	TGTGCCAGCAGCCTGACAGGGGCAGGGGCCAACGTCCTGACTTTC
TRBV28	.	TRBJ1-2	13	.	CASSLLLNYGYTF	TGTGCCAGCAGTCTCCTATTAAACTATGGCTACACCTTC
TRBV7-2	.	TRBJ1-2	15	.	CASSLVKDESYGYTF	TGTGCCAGCAGCTTAGTTAAGGATGAGAGCTATGGCTACACCTTC
TRBV12-5	.	TRBJ2-7	16	.	CASGLALAGGLYEQYF	TGTGCTAGTGGTTTGGCTCTTGCCGGGGGCCTCTACGAGCAGTACTTC
TRBV6-5	once	TRBJ1-2	12	.	CASRNQGMGYTF	TGTGCCAGCAGAAACCAGGGGATGGGCTACACCTTC
TRBV29-1	.	TRBJ2-2	15	.	CSVEDQARTNGELFF	TGCAGCGTTGAAGATCAAGCCAGGACAAACGGGGAGCTGTTTTTT
TRBV27	.	TRBJ1-2	14	.	CASREASKDYGYTF	TGTGCCAGCAGGGAGGCCAGCAAGGACTATGGCTACACCTTC
TRBV4-1	.	TRBJ2-1	13	.	CASSQAFSNEQFF	TGCGCCAGCAGCCAAGCGTTCTCCAATGAGCAGTTCTTC
TRBV19	.	TRBJ2-3	17	TRBD2	CASSLGLAGPSTDTQYF	TGTGCCAGTAGTTTGGGACTAGCGGGACCCAGCACAGATACGCAGTATTTT
TRBV19	.	TRBJ1-4	12	.	CASSKIDEKLFF	TGTGCCAGTAGTAAAATAGATGAAAAACTGTTTTTT
TRBV25-1	.	TRBJ2-5	14	TRBD2	CASSTLATQETQYF	TGTGCCAGCAGTACACTAGCGACCCAAGAGACCCAGTACTTC
TRBV10-2	.	TRBJ2-7	14	.	CASRTGPPSYEQYF	TGCGCCAGCCGAACGGGACCCCCTTCCTACGAGCAGTACTTC
TRBV10-1	.	TRBJ1-6	13	.	CASSEDSNSPLHF	TGCGCCAGCAGTGAGGACAGTAATTCACCCCTCCACTTT
TRBV10-3	.	TRBJ2-2	13	.	CAISERGTGELFF	TGTGCCATCAGTGAGCGGGGAACCGGGGAGCTGTTTTTT
TRBV5-1	.	TRBJ1-4	14	TRBD1	CASSLGTVNEKLFF	TGCGCCAGCAGCTTAGGGACAGTTAATGAAAAACTGTTTTTT
TRBV19	few	TRBJ1-1	11	.	CASRRNTEAFF	TGTGCCAGCAGAAGGAACACTGAAGCTTTCTTT
TRBV21-1	.	TRBJ2-2	15	.	CASSHLADNTGELFF	TGTGCCAGCAGCCACCTAGCGGACAACACCGGGGAGCTGTTTTTT
TRBV5-1	.	TRBJ2-3	19	TRBD2	CASSLAIAGGSSSTDTQYF	TGCGCCAGCAGCTTGGCCATAGCGGGAGGCTCTTCTAGCACAGATACGCAGTATTTT
TRBV6-5	.	TRBJ1-3	14	.	CASSYSGGLGTIYF	TGTGCCAGCAGTTACTCGGGGGGACTAGGCACCATATATTTT
TRBV7-2	.	TRBJ2-5	13	.	CASSLALIETQYF	TGTGCCAGCAGCTTAGCGCTTATAGAGACCCAGTACTTC
TRBV30	.	TRBJ2-1	14	.	CAGMWHTTYNEQFF	TGTGCCGGGATGTGGCATACAACCTACAATGAGCAGTTCTTC
TRBV5-4	.	TRBJ2-3	15	.	CASSLPGKLTDTQYF	TGTGCCAGCAGCTTACCAGGGAAACTCACAGATACGCAGTATTTT
TRBV19	.	TRBJ2-5	16	.	CASSIGGAVLQETQYF	TGTGCCAGTAGTATAGGTGGGGCGGTCCTACAAGAGACCCAGTACTTC